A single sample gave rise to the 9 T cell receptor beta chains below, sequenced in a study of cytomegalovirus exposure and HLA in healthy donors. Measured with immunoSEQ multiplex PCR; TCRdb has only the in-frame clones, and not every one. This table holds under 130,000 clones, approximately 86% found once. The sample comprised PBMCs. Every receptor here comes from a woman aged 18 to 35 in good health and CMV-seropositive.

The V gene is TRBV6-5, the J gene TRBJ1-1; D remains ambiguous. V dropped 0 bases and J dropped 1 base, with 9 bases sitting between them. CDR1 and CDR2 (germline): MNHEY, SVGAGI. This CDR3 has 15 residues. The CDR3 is CASSYSSAGNTEAFF. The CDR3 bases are TGTGCCAGCAGTTACTCCAGTGCGGGGAACACTGAAGCTTTCTTT.

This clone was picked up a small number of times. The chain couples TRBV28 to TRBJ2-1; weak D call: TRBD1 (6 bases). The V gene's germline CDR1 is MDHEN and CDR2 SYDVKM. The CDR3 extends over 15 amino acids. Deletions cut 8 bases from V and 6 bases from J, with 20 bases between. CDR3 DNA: TGTGCCAGCTGGACGGGACACCCACAGAGCAATGAGCAGTTCTTC. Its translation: CASWTGHPQSNEQFF.

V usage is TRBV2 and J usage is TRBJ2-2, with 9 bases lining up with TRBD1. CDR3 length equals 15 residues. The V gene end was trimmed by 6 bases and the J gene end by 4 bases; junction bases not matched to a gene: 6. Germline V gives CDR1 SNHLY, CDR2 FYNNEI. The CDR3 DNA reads TGTGCCAGCAGCGGGACAGGGCACCGCACCGGGGAGCTGTTTTTT. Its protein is CASSGTGHRTGELFF.

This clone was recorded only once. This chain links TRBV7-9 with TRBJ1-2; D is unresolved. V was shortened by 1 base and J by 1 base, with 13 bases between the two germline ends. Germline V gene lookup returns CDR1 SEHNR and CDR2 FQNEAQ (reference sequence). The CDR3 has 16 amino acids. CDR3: CASSLELTARNYGYTF. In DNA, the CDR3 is TGTGCCAGCAGCTTAGAGTTAACAGCCCGTAACTATGGCTACACCTTC. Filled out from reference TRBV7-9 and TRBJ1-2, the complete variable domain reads DTGVSQNPRHKITKRGQNVTFRCDPISEHNRLYWYRQTLGQGPEFLTYFQNEAQLEKSRLLSDRFSAERPKGSFSTLEIQRTEQGDSAMYLCASSLELTARNYGYTFGSGTRLTVV.

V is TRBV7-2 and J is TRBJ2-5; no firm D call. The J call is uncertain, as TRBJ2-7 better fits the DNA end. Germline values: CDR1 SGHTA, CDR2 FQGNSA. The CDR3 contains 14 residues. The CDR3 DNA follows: TGTGCCAGCAGCTTAGGTCCACTTTTCTACGAGCAGTACTTC. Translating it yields CASSLGPLFYEQYF.

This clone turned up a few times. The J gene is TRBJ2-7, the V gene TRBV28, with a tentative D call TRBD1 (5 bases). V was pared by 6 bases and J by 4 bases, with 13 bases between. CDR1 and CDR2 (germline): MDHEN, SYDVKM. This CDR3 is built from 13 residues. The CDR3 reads CASRKLGDYEQYF. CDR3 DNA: TGTGCCAGCAGAAAGTTAGGGGATTACGAGCAGTACTTC.

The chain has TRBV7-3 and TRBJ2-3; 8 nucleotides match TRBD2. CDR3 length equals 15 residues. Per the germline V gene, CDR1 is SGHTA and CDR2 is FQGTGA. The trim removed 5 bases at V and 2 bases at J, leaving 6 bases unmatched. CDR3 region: CASSPTSGNTDTQYF. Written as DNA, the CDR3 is TGTGCCAGCAGCCCAACTAGCGGAAACACAGATACGCAGTATTTT.

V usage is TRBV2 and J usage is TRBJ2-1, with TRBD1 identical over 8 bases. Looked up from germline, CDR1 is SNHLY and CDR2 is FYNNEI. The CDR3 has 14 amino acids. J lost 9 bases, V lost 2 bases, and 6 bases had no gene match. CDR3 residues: CASSEKQGAGEQFF. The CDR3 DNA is TGTGCCAGCAGTGAAAAGCAGGGGGCAGGTGAGCAGTTCTTC.

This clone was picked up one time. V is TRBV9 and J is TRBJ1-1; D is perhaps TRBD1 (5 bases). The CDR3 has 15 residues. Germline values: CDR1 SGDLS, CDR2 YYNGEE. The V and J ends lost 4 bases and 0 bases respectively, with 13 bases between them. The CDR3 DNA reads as TGTGCCAGCAGCCCATCAGGGTGGATGAACACTGAAGCTTTCTTT. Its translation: CASSPSGWMNTEAFF.